The rows below give T cell receptor beta chains drawn from one sample of a study of CD8+CD57+ T cells in acquired aplastic anemia. One entry per CDR3 protein results from TCRdb running MiXCR on the reads. Of approximately 300,000 distinct CDR3 sequences in the sample, approximately 57% are singletons; the top ten hold roughly 1.2%. Sequencing was done on a sample of sorted CD4+, CD8+, or CD8+CD57+ T cells (not recorded which) from PBMCs. The receptors were sampled from a human donor with aplastic anemia. Both conserved end residues are part of each CDR3. The order of the fields is clone size, J gene, D gene, V gene, CDR3 DNA, CDR3 protein. D genes are given only for firm matches. Expanded clones are given a class, and other clones once, few, many or no size at all.

many TRBJ2-1 NA TRBV12-3/TRBV12-4 TGTGCCAGCAGTTTATATCTATATAACAATGAGCAGTTCTTC CASSLYLYNNEQFF
once TRBJ2-7 TRBD2 TRBV15 TGTGCCACCAGCGGAAGCGGGGGGGGGCAGTACTTC CATSGSGGGQYF
NA TRBJ2-1 NA TRBV20-1 TGCAGTGCTAGCGGGTGGGTCGGCTCCTACAATGAGCAGTTCTTC CSASGWVGSYNEQFF
NA TRBJ2-1 TRBD2 TRBV7-9 TGTGCCAGCTCACCCCTAGCGGGATTTGGGAATGAGCAGTTCTTC CASSPLAGFGNEQFF
NA TRBJ1-2 NA TRBV7-9 TGTGCCAGCAGCTCCGGGATGGGGACGACTGGCTACACCTTC CASSSGMGTTGYTF
NA TRBJ2-5 TRBD2 TRBV12-3/TRBV12-4 TGTGCCAGCAGTTACTCGGGGGGTGAGACCCAGTACTTC CASSYSGGETQYF
NA TRBJ2-7 NA TRBV5-1 TGCGCCAGCGGGAGGTCTTCCTACGAGCAGTACTTC CASGRSSYEQYF
NA TRBJ1-2 NA TRBV7-3 NA CASSFSIYEQYFGQGSYGYTF
NA TRBJ1-2 NA TRBV10-1 TGCGCCAGCAGTGAGCCTGCGATTGACGGGAACTATGGCTACACCTTC CASSEPAIDGNYGYTF
NA TRBJ2-7 TRBD1 TRBV6-5 TGTGCCAGCAGTCGGGGACAGGGGGGCTACGAGCAGTACTTC CASSRGQGGYEQYF
few TRBJ2-7 NA TRBV7-2 TGTGCCAGCACCACGCGGGTAGGGACCGAGCAGTACTTC CASTTRVGTEQYF
few TRBJ2-3 TRBD2 TRBV24-1 TGTGCCACCAGTGACGCGACTAGCTATGGAGCGGATACGCAGTATTTT CATSDATSYGADTQYF
NA TRBJ1-3 TRBD1 TRBV29-1 TGCAGCGGCGTGGACAGGACGAACACCATATATTTT CSGVDRTNTIYF
few TRBJ2-2 NA TRBV7-3 TGTGCCAGCAGCGTAGTGGCAGGGGGGGCCGGGGAGCTGTTTTTT CASSVVAGGAGELFF
few TRBJ1-1 NA TRBV19 TGTGCCAGTAGTTACATCAACACTGAAGCTTTCTTT CASSYINTEAFF
NA TRBJ1-1 TRBD1 TRBV29-1 TGCAGCGCCACTAGAGACAGGGTTCGGGACACTGAAGCTTTCTTT CSATRDRVRDTEAFF
NA TRBJ2-2 NA TRBV7-8 TGTGCCAGCAGCTTGGGGCTACCGAACACCGGGGAGCTGTTTTTT CASSLGLPNTGELFF
NA TRBJ1-6 NA TRBV29-1 TGCAGCGTTGCCGACAAGAGGTCGGGTTCACCCCTCCACTTT CSVADKRSGSPLHF
NA TRBJ2-7 TRBD1 TRBV20-1 TGCAGTGCTAGAGAGGACAGGGGGCTCTACGAGCAGTACTTC CSAREDRGLYEQYF
NA TRBJ2-7 TRBD2 TRBV7-8 TGTGCCAGCAGCTCCCCGGGGGGAGGTTACGAGCAGTACTTC CASSSPGGGYEQYF
many TRBJ1-1 NA TRBV29-1 TGCAGCGTTCTATTATTCGGGACGATCAACACTGAAGCTTTCTTT CSVLLFGTINTEAFF
once TRBJ1-2 NA TRBV2 TGTGCCAGCACCCCGCGGGGGTATGGCTACACCTTC CASTPRGYGYTF
many TRBJ2-5 NA TRBV5-1 TGCGCCAGCAGCGCGCAGACGGGGCTCCAAGAGACCCAGTACTTC CASSAQTGLQETQYF
NA TRBJ1-3 NA TRBV7-2 TGTGCCAGCAGCTTAACGACGGATGGAAACACCATATATTTT CASSLTTDGNTIYF
NA TRBJ1-4 TRBD1 TRBV15 TGTGCCACCAGCAGGACTCCGGGGACAGGAGATGAAAAACTGTTTTTT CATSRTPGTGDEKLFF
many TRBJ1-5 NA TRBV12-3/TRBV12-4 TGTGCCAGCAGGGCGGGTGGTGATCAGCCCCAGCATTTT CASRAGGDQPQHF
many TRBJ1-1 NA TRBV5-1 TGCGCCAGCAGCTTGGGGCAGCTAATCACTGAAGCTTTCTTT CASSLGQLITEAFF
few TRBJ1-2 NA TRBV7-9 TGTGCCAGCAGCTTAGACCCGCGGTTGGGCTATGGCTACACCTTC CASSLDPRLGYGYTF
many TRBJ2-7 NA TRBV19 TGTGCCAGTAGTTCGATTGGGACCCGGAGCTCCTACGAGCAGTACTTC CASSSIGTRSSYEQYF
NA TRBJ2-1 NA TRBV10-3 TGTGCCAGCTACAGGAATGAGCAGTTCTTC CASYRNEQFF
NA TRBJ1-2 NA TRBV20-1 TGCAGTGCTGTCCCCGGCAGGCATGGCTACACCTTC CSAVPGRHGYTF
few TRBJ2-3 NA TRBV5-1 TGCGCCAGCCGCCCTTTGTACACAGATACGCAGTATTTT CASRPLYTDTQYF
many TRBJ2-7 TRBD2 TRBV7-8 TGTGCCAGCAGCTTAGGGCGGGAGGGCCATAGGGAGCAGTACTTC CASSLGREGHREQYF
NA TRBJ1-2 NA TRBV10-2 TGCGCCAGCAGCATAACCAAGGACAGCTATGGCTACACCTTC CASSITKDSYGYTF
many TRBJ1-2 NA TRBV7-9 TGTGCCAGCAGCTTAACAGGAACCTTCTATGGCTACACCTTC CASSLTGTFYGYTF
few TRBJ2-1 TRBD1 TRBV15 TGTGCCACCAGCGTCCGGGACAGACACAATGAGCAGTTCTTC CATSVRDRHNEQFF
NA TRBJ2-1 NA TRBV2 TGTGCCAGCAGGCCCACTAGCCACAATGAGCAGTTCTTC CASRPTSHNEQFF
many TRBJ1-1 NA TRBV12-3/TRBV12-4 TGTGCCAGCAGTTTAGGGGGACCAGGGTTTGGCACTGAAGCTTTCTTT CASSLGGPGFGTEAFF
NA TRBJ1-5 TRBD1 TRBV9 TGTGCCAGCAGCGCTACAGGGGGACGGCCCCAGCATTTT CASSATGGRPQHF
NA TRBJ1-3 NA TRBV15 TGTGCCACCAGGGGGGCGGGCGCTGGAAACACCATATATTTT CATRGAGAGNTIYF
NA TRBJ2-3 TRBD1 TRBV29-1 TGCAGCGGACGACAGGGCATATCAGATACGCAGTATTTT CSGRQGISDTQYF
NA TRBJ2-3 TRBD2 TRBV20-1 TGCAGTGTCAGGGGGGGAGCGGGGGGAACAGATACGCAGTATTTT CSVRGGAGGTDTQYF
NA TRBJ1-2 TRBD1 TRBV7-2 TGTGCCAGCAGTCTGGACAGGAGCGGCGGCTACACCTTC CASSLDRSGGYTF
NA TRBJ1-1 NA TRBV5-1 TGCGCCAGCAGGGAAGGACTAGGGGGTAACACTGAAGCTTTCTTT CASREGLGGNTEAFF
NA TRBJ1-1 TRBD1 TRBV25-1 TGTGCCAGCAGTGAATCAGGGGGGATGAACACTGAAGCTTTCTTT CASSESGGMNTEAFF
many TRBJ1-6 TRBD1 TRBV5-1 TGCGCCAGCAGCTTAGTGCAGGGGGTCGGTTCACCCCTCCACTTT CASSLVQGVGSPLHF
NA TRBJ1-3 NA TRBV20-1 TGCAGTGCTCGGAGTCCAGGGGGAAACACCATATATTTT CSARSPGGNTIYF
many TRBJ1-1 TRBD1 TRBV4-1 TGCGCCAGCAGCCGCGACCTGGAACAGGGGTTCACTGAAGCTTTCTTT CASSRDLEQGFTEAFF
NA TRBJ2-7 NA TRBV12-3/TRBV12-4 TGTGCCAGCAGACAATGGTGGGAAAGCGAGCAGTACTTC CASRQWWESEQYF
NA TRBJ2-7 TRBD1 TRBV29-1 TGCAGCGTACGGGACAGCCACTACGAGCAGTACTTC CSVRDSHYEQYF
NA TRBJ1-2 NA TRBV14 TGTGCCAGCTTTGGGGGAGACGGCTACACCTTC CASFGGDGYTF